This T cell receptor beta chain was captured in a study of T cells in narcolepsy. Overall study findings and caveats: Reportedly, autoreactive clonotypes were serially detected in patients' blood but not controls'.

A word on this clone: The antigen is not known.

Profiling relied on immunoSEQ multiplex PCR, and the TCRdb table lists in-frame clones only, not all of them. The repertoire holds about 15,000 clones, with less than 90% as singletons. J was trimmed by 4 bases and V by 5 bases; bases with no gene match: 7. Germline V gene data show CDR1 as SEHNR and CDR2 as FQNEAQ (reference sequence). This CDR3 has 15 residues. This TCR was recovered from a human donor in good health. The chain couples TRBV7-9 to TRBJ2-1; 8 nucleotides match TRBD2. Sequenced: memory (CD45RA-) CD4+ T cells from blood. The CDR3 region is CASSDTSGSYNEQFF. The CDR3 bases are TGTGCCAGCAGCGATACTAGCGGTTCGTACAATGAGCAGTTCTTC.